Below, 26 T cell receptor beta chains from the same sample are listed, as sequenced in a study of T cell changes during pregnancy in multiple sclerosis. The assay was immunoSEQ multiplex PCR, and TCRdb's table has in-frame clones only and misses some. Of tens of thousands of clones in the sample, approximately 90% were seen once. This specimen consisted of peripheral blood, obtained in the first trimester of pregnancy. The receptor source for this set is a female donor in good health, enrolled as a control in a pregnancy study.

The chain carries TRBV11-3 and TRBJ2-2, with TRBD2 matching over 8 bases. Unmatched junction bases numbered 7, after V lost 3 bases and J lost 1 base. This CDR3 contains 17 residues. CDR1 is SGHNT and CDR2 is YENEEA in the germline V gene. CDR3 protein: CASSFWGLAGNTGELFF. The CDR3 DNA follows: TGTGCCAGCAGCTTCTGGGGGCTAGCGGGGAACACCGGGGAGCTGTTTTTT.

The chain recombines TRBV19 with TRBJ1-1; tentatively, D is TRBD1 (5 bases). Germline V gene data show CDR1 as LNHDA and CDR2 as SQIVND (reference sequence). Trimming shortened V by 7 bases and J by 5 bases, and 11 bases separated the two germline ends. The CDR3 length is 12 residues. The CDR3 loop reads CASKQGFTEAFF. In DNA form, the CDR3 reads TGTGCCAGTAAGCAGGGATTTACTGAAGCTTTCTTT.

The V call is TRBV7-6, the J call TRBJ2-1; D is undetermined. Germline V gene lookup returns CDR1 SGHVS and CDR2 FNYEAQ. Between the trimmed V and J ends, which lost 5 bases and 7 bases, there was a span of 12 bases. CDR3 length: 13 amino acids. The CDR3 DNA follows: TGTGCCAGCAGCCACATACGGGTGAATGAGCAGTTCTTC. It yields the protein CASSHIRVNEQFF.

The chain combines TRBV7-9 with TRBJ1-2, with D perhaps TRBD1 (6 bases). Per germline, CDR1 SEHNR and CDR2 FQNEAQ (reference sequence). Trimming took off 4 bases at V and 3 bases at J, with 12 bases between the two ends. CDR3 length: 14 amino acids. CDR3 coding DNA: TGTGCCAGCAGCTACGGGACATCCCACTATGGCTACACCTTC. It is translated as CASSYGTSHYGYTF.

V gene TRBV6-1 combines with J gene TRBJ1-6; TRBD1 is a possible D gene (6 bases). Germline V gene sequence: CDR1 MNHNS, CDR2 SASEGT. The CDR3 runs to 15 residues. Trimming left V 2 bases short and J 7 bases short, with 12 bases between. In DNA form, the CDR3 reads TGTGCCAGCAGTGAATCGGGCAGGGGAAATTCACCCCTCCACTTT. Protein: CASSESGRGNSPLHF.

The V and J genes are TRBV7-3 and TRBJ2-7; 9 bases line up with TRBD2. J lost 3 bases, V lost 4 bases, and 7 bases had no gene match. CDR3 size: 15 residues. CDR1 and CDR2 (germline): SGHTA, FQGTGA. The CDR3 bases are TGTGCCAGCAGCTCGGATAGCGGGGGCGGCTACGAGCAGTACTTC. This encodes CASSSDSGGGYEQYF.

The chain employs TRBV6-6 and TRBJ2-3, with TRBD1 matching over 7 bases. The CDR3 consists of 13 residues. V shed 5 bases, J shed 5 bases, and the junction held 4 bases outside the gene matches. Germline CDR1 is MNHNY and CDR2 is SVGAGI (reference sequence). The CDR3 sequence: CASSGQVRDTQYF. The CDR3 DNA sequence: TGTGCCAGCAGTGGACAGGTCCGAGATACGCAGTATTTT.

V and J are TRBV2 and TRBJ2-1, with 8 bases identical to TRBD1. Germline V lookup: CDR1 SNHLY, CDR2 FYNNEI. The CDR3 is made up of 12 amino acids. V shed 8 bases, J shed 5 bases, and the junction held 2 bases outside the gene matches. DNA for the CDR3: TGTGCCAGCGGGGACAGGCACAATGAGCAGTTCTTC. This gives the protein CASGDRHNEQFF.

The chain joins TRBV7-2 to TRBJ1-3; tentatively, D is TRBD1 (6 bases). CDR1 is SGHTA and CDR2 is FQGNSA in the germline V gene. The CDR3 covers 16 residues. V was cut by 6 bases and J by 2 bases, with 17 bases left in between. The CDR3 sequence: CASRPTGRAPGNTIYF. CDR3 sequence (DNA): TGTGCCAGCAGACCTACAGGGAGAGCACCTGGAAACACCATATATTTT.

This clone was detected a few times. This chain uses TRBV29-1 with TRBJ1-1; possibly TRBD1 for D (5 bases). Looked up from germline, CDR1 is SQVTM and CDR2 is ANQGSEA. The CDR3 loop spans 11 amino acids. Trimming shortened V by 5 bases and J by 11 bases, and 15 bases separated the two germline ends. CDR3 loop: CSVQTGTGAFF. Here the CDR3 DNA reads TGCAGCGTTCAAACAGGCACGGGCGCTTTCTTT.

The chain links TRBV11-2 to TRBJ2-3; D is possibly TRBD1 (5 bases). The CDR3 is 12 residues long. The germline V and J ends were trimmed by 5 bases and 3 bases, with 6 bases remaining between them. CDR1 is SGHAT and CDR2 is FQNNGV in the germline V gene. As DNA, the CDR3 is TGTGCCAGCAGCCAGGGAACAGATACGCAGTATTTT. Translated, it gives CASSQGTDTQYF.

V gene TRBV30 combines with J gene TRBJ1-2; possibly TRBD1 for D (6 bases). CDR3 length: 14 residues. CDR1 is GTSNPN and CDR2 is SVGIG in the germline V gene (reference sequence). Trimming left V 3 bases short and J 4 bases short, with 15 bases between. As DNA, the CDR3 is TGTGCCTGGAGCGACGGGGGGCAGGGCTATGGCTACACCTTC. As protein: CAWSDGGQGYGYTF. Full variable domain (remainder filled in from reference TRBV30 and TRBJ1-2): SQTIHQWPATLVQPVGSPLSLECTVEGTSNPNLYWYRQAAGRGLQLLFYSVGIGQISSEVPQNLSASRPQDRQFILSSKKLLLSDSGFYLCAWSDGGQGYGYTFGSGTRLTVV.

V and J are TRBV27 and TRBJ1-1, with TRBD1 as a possible D gene (6 bases). The V gene lost 3 bases and the J gene lost 8 bases, with 10 bases spanning the gap. Germline CDR1 is MNHEY and CDR2 is SMNVEV (reference sequence). This CDR3 spans 12 amino acids. The CDR3 protein is CASSFPGEEAFF. CDR3 bases: TGTGCCAGCAGTTTCCCAGGGGAGGAAGCTTTCTTT.

This chain links TRBV6-5 with TRBJ1-1; 10 bases are shared with TRBD1. The V gene's germline CDR1 is MNHEY and CDR2 SVGAGI. After removal of 0 bases from V and 3 bases from J, the junction contained 1 base not matched to a gene. The CDR3 covers 15 residues. CDR3 DNA sequence: TGTGCCAGCAGTTACTCAGGACAGGGGGACACTGAAGCTTTCTTT. Amino acid sequence: CASSYSGQGDTEAFF.

The rearrangement joins TRBV19 to TRBJ2-6; D gene unclear. Per germline, CDR1 LNHDA and CDR2 SQIVND (reference sequence). The V and J ends lost 7 bases and 1 base respectively, with 11 bases between them. The CDR3 sequence is 15 residues long. The CDR3 nucleotides read TGTGCCAGTAAGCTCACCTTTTCTGGGGCCAACGTCCTGACTTTC. Protein product: CASKLTFSGANVLTF. The full variable domain, rest sourced from reference TRBV19 and TRBJ2-6, is DGGITQSPKYLFRKEGQNVTLSCEQNLNHDAMYWYRQDPGQGLRLIYYSQIVNDFQKGDIAEGYSVSREKKESFPLTVTSAQKNPTAFYLCASKLTFSGANVLTFGAGSRLTVL.

The chain links TRBV5-6 to TRBJ1-2; D unresolved. This CDR3 contains 14 residues. Germline CDR1 SGHDT, CDR2 YYEEEE. The V end lost 2 bases, the J end lost 4 bases, and 12 bases lay between the germline ends. CDR3 sequence (DNA): TGTGCCAGCAGCTTAGGAGGGTTGGGCTATGGCTACACCTTC. Protein product: CASSLGGLGYGYTF.

This clone has just one count. The chain recombines TRBV7-9 with TRBJ1-2, with 7 bases identical to TRBD1. Germline V gene lookup returns CDR1 SEHNR and CDR2 FQNEAQ (reference sequence). CDR3 size: 16 residues. With V trimmed by 5 bases and J by 4 bases, 13 bases remained unmatched. Here the CDR3 reads CASSESSGGYGYGYTF. CDR3 nucleotides: TGTGCCAGCAGCGAGTCGTCAGGGGGATATGGCTATGGCTACACCTTC.

This clone was detected once. The chain recombines TRBV7-9 with TRBJ2-7, with TRBD2 as a possible D gene (6 bases). The CDR3 covers 14 residues. Trimming left V 4 bases short and J 3 bases short, with 13 bases between. Germline CDR1 SEHNR, CDR2 FQNEAQ (reference sequence). The CDR3 protein is CASSSRDWSYEQYF. DNA for the CDR3: TGTGCCAGCAGCTCCCGGGACTGGAGCTACGAGCAGTACTTC.

The chain uses TRBV16 and TRBJ2-4; D might be TRBD2 (6 bases). This CDR3 has 13 residues. In germline, CDR1 is KGHSY, CDR2 FQNENV. V lost 1 base and J lost 9, with 10 bases in between. CDR3 bases: TGTGCCAGCAGCCAATTCGGGACTGGCATTCAGTACTTC. It codes for CASSQFGTGIQYF.

This chain links TRBV13 with TRBJ1-3; 10 positions match TRBD1. Germline V gene data show CDR1 as PRHDT and CDR2 as FYEKMQ (reference sequence). The V and J ends lost 5 bases and 2 bases, in that order; junction bases with no gene match: 6. This CDR3 contains 16 residues. The CDR3 here is CASSPRQGAPGNTIYF. DNA of the CDR3: TGTGCCAGCAGCCCGAGACAGGGGGCGCCTGGAAACACCATATATTTT.

This chain joins TRBV5-4 and TRBJ2-3; D unresolved. V lost 3 bases and J lost 0, with 11 bases in between. Germline V gene sequence: CDR1 SGHNT, CDR2 YYREEE (reference sequence). The CDR3 covers 15 residues. The CDR3 loop is CASSSPLSSTDTQYF. CDR3 DNA: TGTGCCAGCAGCTCGCCGCTATCTAGCACAGATACGCAGTATTTT.

The chain couples TRBV7-2 to TRBJ1-2, with a weak D call TRBD1 (6 bases). The CDR3 length is 14 residues. Germline-derived CDR1 and CDR2 are SGHTA and FQGNSA. V lost 6 bases, J lost 5 bases, and 16 bases lay in between. For the CDR3, the DNA is TGTGCCAGCAGGATAGTTGGGGGCGAATATGGCTACACCTTC. This sequence encodes CASRIVGGEYGYTF.

This rearrangement joins TRBV15 to TRBJ1-2, with D tentatively TRBD1 (6 bases). From germline, CDR1 is LNHNV and CDR2 YYDKDF (reference sequence). The V end lost 0 bases, the J end lost 8 bases, and 19 bases lay between the germline ends. The CDR3 is 16 residues long. The CDR3 DNA sequence: TGTGCCACCAGCAGAGATACTGGGACACCGTCGCGAGGCTACACCTTC. Protein: CATSRDTGTPSRGYTF.

The chain combines TRBV21-1 with TRBJ2-1; the DNA was not compared with TRBD2, the D call given in the table. TRBV21-1 is recorded as a pseudogene. CDR3 length: 12 residues. CDR3 in amino acids: CASTDAGNEQFF. The CDR3 nucleotides read TGTGCCAGCACCGATGCCGGGAATGAGCAGTTCTTC.

The rearrangement uses TRBV18 and TRBJ2-4, with D unresolved. V lost 2 bases to trimming and J lost 0 bases, with 8 bases between them. The germline gives CDR1 KGHSH, CDR2 LQKENI. The CDR3 loop spans 15 amino acids. Here the CDR3 reads CASSPELLAKNIQYF. The CDR3 DNA reads as TGTGCCAGCTCACCAGAACTACTAGCCAAAAACATTCAGTACTTC.

The chain uses TRBV7-9 and TRBJ2-1, with 11 nucleotides matching TRBD2. This CDR3 spans 15 amino acids. V lost 3 bases to trimming and J lost 8 bases; unmatched junction nucleotides: 6. Germline V CDR1 and CDR2: SEHNR, FQNEAQ (reference sequence). The CDR3 sequence is CASSFSGGAADEQFF. In nucleotides, the CDR3 is TGTGCCAGCAGCTTTAGCGGGGGGGCCGCGGATGAGCAGTTCTTC.